These 4 T cell receptor beta chains were sequenced from one sample in a study of control samples from healthy donors and cancer patients. The assay was immunoSEQ multiplex PCR, and TCRdb's table has in-frame clones only and misses some. The sample yields tens of thousands of clones, about 90% seen once. The sample was blood. All receptors come from a man in his forties or fifties in good health.

The V gene is TRBV11-3, the J gene TRBJ1-6; a possible D gene is TRBD1 (5 bases). Trimming left V 3 bases short and J 2 bases short, with 8 bases between. This CDR3 contains 15 residues. Germline assignment: CDR1 SGHNT and CDR2 YENEEA. The CDR3 DNA is TGTGCCAGCAGCTTGACAGAAGCCTATAATTCACCCCTCCACTTT. As protein: CASSLTEAYNSPLHF.

CDR3 protein: CASSPFSGGQGLREKLFF. Here the CDR3 DNA reads TGTGCCAGTAGTCCCTTTTCGGGGGGACAGGGATTGCGGGAAAAACTGTTTTTT. The rearrangement uses TRBV19 and TRBJ1-4; 9 nucleotides match TRBD1. Germline assignment: CDR1 LNHDA and CDR2 SQIVND (reference sequence). This CDR3 has 18 amino acids. Germline trimming cut 5 bases from V and 8 bases from J; bases unmatched to any gene: 18.

The gene calls are TRBV21-1 and TRBJ2-5; the table names TRBD1, a call not compared with the DNA. TRBV21-1 is a listed pseudogene. This CDR3 is built from 15 residues. The CDR3 sequence is CASSKRRDREETQYF. The CDR3 nucleotides read TGTGCCAGCAGCAAACGTCGGGACAGGGAAGAGACCCAGTACTTC.

The rearrangement uses TRBV19 and TRBJ1-2, with 7 bases that match TRBD1. Trimming took 7 bases from V and 7 from J; bases not matched to a gene: 9. Germline CDR1 LNHDA, CDR2 SQIVND (reference sequence). The CDR3 runs 13 residues. CDR3 amino acids: CASNYRGAGGYTF. The CDR3 DNA reads as TGTGCCAGTAACTACAGGGGCGCGGGTGGCTACACCTTC.